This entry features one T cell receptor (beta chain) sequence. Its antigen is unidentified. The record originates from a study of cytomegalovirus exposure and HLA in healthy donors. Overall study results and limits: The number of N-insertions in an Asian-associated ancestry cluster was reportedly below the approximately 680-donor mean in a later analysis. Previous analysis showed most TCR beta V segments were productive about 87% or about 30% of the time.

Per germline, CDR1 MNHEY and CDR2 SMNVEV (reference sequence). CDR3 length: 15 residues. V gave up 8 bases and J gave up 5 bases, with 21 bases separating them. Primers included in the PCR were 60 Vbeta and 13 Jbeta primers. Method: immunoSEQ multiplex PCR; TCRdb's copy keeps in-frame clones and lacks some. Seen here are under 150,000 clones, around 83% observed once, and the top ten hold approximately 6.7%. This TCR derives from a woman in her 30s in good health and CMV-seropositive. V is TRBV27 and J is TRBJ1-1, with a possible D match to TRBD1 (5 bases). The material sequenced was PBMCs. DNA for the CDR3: TGTGCCAGCCATACCCGTGCAGGGTATGGAACTGAAGCTTTCTTT. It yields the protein CASHTRAGYGTEAFF.